The 27 T cell receptor beta chains given below trace back to one sample, sequenced in a study of T-cell memory formation after mild COVID-19. TCRdb used MiXCR to reprocess the 5' RACE reads, holding one entry per CDR3 protein. The data show approximately 300,000 distinct CDR3 sequences, about 16% seen once. The sequencing input was PBMCs or a T cell subset sorted from them (not recorded which). The receptors stem from a man between 18 and 35 years old who had mild COVID-19 (a few samples of this study predate the infection). Cell type and time point are not known.

This clonotype was seen repeatedly, ten times or more. The rearrangement joins TRBV11-1 to TRBJ2-7, with 7 bases that match TRBD1. The CDR3 contains 16 residues. Germline trimming cut 5 bases from V and 3 bases from J; bases unmatched to any gene: 13. Per germline, CDR1 SGHAT and CDR2 FQDESV (reference sequence). In DNA form, the CDR3 reads TGTGCCAGCAGCAATAACAAAGGACAGGCCCACTACGAGCAGTACTTC. Its translation: CASSNNKGQAHYEQYF.

DNA of the CDR3: TGTGCCTTCTGGGGTCCAGATACGCAGTATTTT. It is translated as CAFWGPDTQYF. The rearrangement joins TRBV7-8 to TRBJ2-3; the D is unclear. The germline gives CDR1 SGHVS, CDR2 FQNEAQ. This CDR3 spans 11 amino acids. V lost 11 bases and J 4 bases, leaving 10 bases between the germline ends.

This clonotype was seen more than once but under ten times. The chain links TRBV6-4 to TRBJ2-1; D call uncertain. Between the trimmed V and J ends, which lost 5 bases and 8 bases, there was a span of 13 bases. The germline V gene has CDR1 MRHNA and CDR2 SNTAGT. There are 13 residues in the CDR3. The CDR3 loop reads CASSRRNRDEQFF. Here the CDR3 DNA reads TGTGCCAGCAGTCGTAGGAATCGCGATGAGCAGTTCTTC.

This clonotype was recorded a few times. V and J are TRBV13 and TRBJ2-1, with TRBD1 matching 9 bases. The V and J ends lost 1 base and 7 bases, in that order; junction bases with no gene match: 5. The CDR3 runs 15 residues. CDR1 is PRHDT, CDR2 FYEKMQ, per germline (reference sequence). The DNA of the CDR3 is TGTGCCAGCAGCTTAGCTGGGACAGGGAGGAATGAGCAGTTCTTC. Amino acid sequence: CASSLAGTGRNEQFF.

The chain carries TRBV6-4 and TRBJ2-7; D not resolved. V was cut by 7 bases and J by 3 bases, with 10 bases left in between. Germline V gives CDR1 MRHNA, CDR2 SNTAGT. CDR3 length: 12 residues. The CDR3 sequence: CASTSLDYEQYV. For the CDR3, the DNA is TGTGCCAGCACGAGCCTTGACTACGAGCAGTACGTC.

The V call is TRBV28, the J call TRBJ2-3, with a weak D call TRBD2 (6 bases). This CDR3 contains 15 residues. The V gene lost 7 bases and the J gene lost 1 base, with 15 bases spanning the gap. The germline gives CDR1 MDHEN, CDR2 SYDVKM. Here the CDR3 DNA reads TGTGCCAGCACCCTCTCGGGGGAGCGCACAGATACGCAGTATTTT. This codes for CASTLSGERTDTQYF.

This clonotype showed up just a few times. The V call is TRBV29-1, the J call TRBJ2-7, with D perhaps TRBD1 (5 bases). The CDR3 totals 13 residues. V was clipped by 6 bases and J by 0 bases, with 12 bases between them. CDR1 and CDR2 from the germline V gene are SQVTM and ANQGSEA. CDR3 DNA sequence: TGCAGCGTCGGACAACCTAGCTCCTACGAGCAGTACTTC. Protein: CSVGQPSSYEQYF.

V and J are TRBV7-9 and TRBJ2-2; no clear D. CDR1 SEHNR and CDR2 FQNEAQ come from the germline V gene (reference sequence). Trimming removed 0 bases from V and 7 bases from J, with 12 bases in between. The CDR3 consists of 15 residues. The CDR3 protein is CASSLALPLGGELFF. The CDR3 nucleotides are TGTGCCAGCAGCTTAGCACTTCCTCTCGGCGGGGAGCTGTTTTTT.

The chain joins TRBV2 to TRBJ2-2; D unclear. Germline V lookup: CDR1 SNHLY, CDR2 FYNNEI. The CDR3 is 15 amino acids. V lost 3 bases and J 1 base, leaving 9 bases between the germline ends. The CDR3 spells CASSEVNKNTGELFF. CDR3 DNA: TGTGCCAGCAGTGAGGTCAACAAGAACACCGGGGAGCTGTTTTTT.

This clonotype was seen a few times. The chain carries TRBV5-1 and TRBJ1-1; TRBD1 agrees at 7 bases. The CDR3 has 14 amino acids. J gave up 4 bases and V 3 bases, and 6 bases lay outside the gene matches. Germline V gene data show CDR1 as SGHRS and CDR2 as YFSETQ. CDR3 sequence: CASSYGTAGTEAFF. The CDR3 region has the DNA TGCGCCAGCAGCTATGGGACAGCGGGCACTGAAGCTTTCTTT.

This clonotype was observed many times. The V and J genes are TRBV20-1 and TRBJ2-7; D not certain. The ends were cut back, 3 bases at V and 2 bases at J, with 11 bases in the middle. The length of the CDR3 is 13 residues. The germline gives CDR1 DFQATT, CDR2 SNEGSKA (reference sequence). CDR3 bases: TGCAGTGCTAGGCTGGGCCATGCCTACGAGCAGTACTTC. It codes for CSARLGHAYEQYF.

The chain links TRBV5-5 to TRBJ2-3, with unresolved D. Trimming left V 4 bases short and J 2 bases short, with 17 bases between. Germline V lookup: CDR1 SGHKS, CDR2 YYEKEE (reference sequence). The CDR3 has 16 amino acids. CDR3 nucleotides: TGTGCCAGCAGCCCCACGGTTACGCCTGTCACAGATACGCAGTATTTT. Amino acids: CASSPTVTPVTDTQYF.

V is TRBV6-5 and J is TRBJ1-2; no firm D call. The germline V gene encodes CDR1 MNHEY and CDR2 SVGAGI. CDR3 size: 15 residues. Trimming took off 4 bases at V and 5 bases at J, with 17 bases between the two ends. The CDR3 spells CASSSEATSYYGYTF. DNA for the CDR3: TGTGCCAGCAGTTCCGAAGCGACATCCTATTATGGCTACACCTTC.

J is TRBJ2-3 and V is TRBV7-9; tentative D call: TRBD2 (6 bases). The V end lost 5 bases, the J end lost 6 bases, and 21 bases lay between the germline ends. This CDR3 has 16 amino acids. Per the germline V gene, CDR1 is SEHNR and CDR2 is FQNEAQ (reference sequence). CDR3 sequence reads: CASSRPPAGRSDTQYF. Here the CDR3 DNA reads TGTGCCAGCAGCCGCCCCCCGGCGGGGAGATCTGATACGCAGTATTTT.

This clonotype was seen a few times. As DNA, the CDR3 is TGCGCCAGCAGCCAAGAAAGGGTACAGCCGGGAAACACCATATATTTT. Translated, it gives CASSQERVQPGNTIYF. The chain links TRBV4-1 to TRBJ1-3; D call uncertain. Germline V gene lookup returns CDR1 MGHRA and CDR2 YSYEKL. The CDR3 extends over 16 amino acids. Between the trimmed V and J ends, which lost 0 bases and 4 bases, there was a span of 13 bases.

The V call is TRBV6-4, the J call TRBJ1-4; TRBD1 is a possible D gene (5 bases). Germline values: CDR1 MRHNA, CDR2 SNTAGT. Trimming left V 6 bases short and J 12 bases short, with 20 bases between. CDR3 size: 14 residues. As DNA, the CDR3 is TGTGCCAGCAGGCCCGGGACGGACTTTGGGGAACTGTTTTTT. It yields the protein CASRPGTDFGELFF.

The chain combines TRBV5-1 with TRBJ1-2, with D perhaps matching TRBD1 (6 bases). Trimming cost V 7 bases and J 5 bases, with 18 bases left between them. This CDR3 spans 14 amino acids. Germline CDR1 is SGHRS and CDR2 is YFSETQ. The CDR3 here is CASAEVTGTYGYTF. CDR3 sequence (DNA): TGCGCCAGCGCAGAGGTGACAGGAACATATGGCTACACCTTC.

This clonotype was picked up a small number of times. The chain joins TRBV28 to TRBJ2-5; TRBD2 might be the D (6 bases). This CDR3 region has 15 residues. V was cut by 10 bases and J by 1 base, with 19 bases left in between. Germline V CDR1 and CDR2: MDHEN, SYDVKM. As DNA, the CDR3 is TGTGCCACTCCGGTCGGCGGGGTCCTCCAAGAGACCCAGTACTTC. This codes for CATPVGGVLQETQYF.

The CDR3 protein is CASSRKRAGGTEAFF. In DNA form, the CDR3 reads TGTGCCAGCAGCAGAAAACGGGCAGGGGGCACTGAAGCTTTCTTT. The chain links TRBV7-2 to TRBJ1-1, with TRBD1 matching over 7 bases. Germline V gene sequence: CDR1 SGHTA, CDR2 FQGNSA. Trimming at V came to 5 bases and at J to 4 bases, leaving 10 bases not matched to a gene. CDR3 length equals 15 residues. The complete variable domain, with remaining parts taken from reference TRBV7-2 and TRBJ1-1, reads GAGVSQSPSNKVTEKGKDVELRCDPISGHTALYWYRQSLGQGLEFLIYFQGNSAPDKSGLPSDRFSAERTGGSVSTLTIQRTQQEDSAVYLCASSRKRAGGTEAFFGQGTRLTVV.

The chain uses TRBV10-2 and TRBJ2-5; tentative D call: TRBD2 (6 bases). The CDR3 covers 13 residues. Looked up from germline, CDR1 is WSHSY and CDR2 is SAAADI. Trimming pared 4 bases from V and 5 bases from J, leaving 11 bases between. The CDR3 loop reads CASSAPGRETQYF. The DNA for the CDR3 is TGCGCCAGCAGTGCACCGGGGAGGGAGACCCAGTACTTC.

This chain links TRBV3-1 with TRBJ2-2; maybe TRBD2 (6 bases). V lost 5 bases and J 5 bases, leaving 15 bases between the germline ends. The CDR3 totals 15 residues. Per germline, CDR1 LGHDT and CDR2 YNNKEL (reference sequence). CDR3 sequence (DNA): TGTGCCAGCAGCAAAGCGGGCCTACAGACCGGGGAGCTGTTTTTT. This encodes CASSKAGLQTGELFF.

This clonotype came up many times. V usage is TRBV4-1 and J usage is TRBJ2-5; 7 bases agree with TRBD1. This CDR3 comprises 16 residues. Germline V gives CDR1 MGHRA, CDR2 YSYEKL. J lost 4 bases, V lost 4 bases, and 12 bases had no gene match. CDR3 DNA: TGCGCCAGCAGCCGAAGGAATAGGGGGCTTTCAGAGACCCAGTACTTC. It translates to CASSRRNRGLSETQYF.

The chain combines TRBV12-3 or TRBV12-4 with TRBJ1-3; D is ambiguous. This CDR3 contains 15 residues. Trimming stripped 4 bases from V and 2 bases from J, with 12 bases between. This chain's CDR3 is CASSSQVPPGNTIYF. The CDR3 coding sequence is TGTGCCAGCAGTTCCCAGGTCCCCCCTGGAAACACCATATATTTT.

Of note for this clonotype: The junction departs from germline at one end; a sequencing error may be responsible. V usage is TRBV7-7 and J usage is TRBJ2-5; D might be TRBD1 (6 bases). The germline V gene has CDR1 SSHAT and CDR2 FNYEAQ (reference sequence). The CDR3 consists of 13 residues. The CDR3 nucleotides are TGTGCTAGCAGCTTGAACAGGGCAGGGACCCAGTACTTC. As protein: CASSLNRAGTQYF.

The chain carries TRBV5-8 and TRBJ1-1, with TRBD1 identical over 7 bases. The CDR3 contains 15 residues. Trimming removed 4 bases from V and 2 bases from J; junction bases left unmatched: 8. Germline CDR1 is SGHTS and CDR2 is YDEGEE. Here the CDR3 reads CASSRGTAINTEAFF. The CDR3 bases are TGTGCCAGCAGCCGTGGGACAGCGATAAACACTGAAGCTTTCTTT.

This clonotype was seen more than once but under ten times. The J gene is TRBJ1-5, the V gene TRBV20-1; no clear D gene. V was pared by 0 bases and J by 2 bases, with 8 bases between. CDR1 is DFQATT and CDR2 is SNEGSKA in the germline V gene (reference sequence). CDR3 length: 14 residues. The CDR3 sequence is CSAREWRGNQPQHF. Written as DNA, the CDR3 is TGCAGTGCTAGAGAGTGGAGGGGCAATCAGCCCCAGCATTTT.

A few counts support this clonotype. The chain has TRBV12-5 and TRBJ1-1, with unresolved D. V lost 6 bases and J lost 4, with 15 bases in between. The CDR3 is 14 residues long. CDR1 LGHNT and CDR2 FRNRAP come from the germline V gene. CDR3 coding DNA: TGTGCTAGTGGCCCTGCCCGGATGGGCACTGAAGCTTTCTTT. It is translated as CASGPARMGTEAFF.